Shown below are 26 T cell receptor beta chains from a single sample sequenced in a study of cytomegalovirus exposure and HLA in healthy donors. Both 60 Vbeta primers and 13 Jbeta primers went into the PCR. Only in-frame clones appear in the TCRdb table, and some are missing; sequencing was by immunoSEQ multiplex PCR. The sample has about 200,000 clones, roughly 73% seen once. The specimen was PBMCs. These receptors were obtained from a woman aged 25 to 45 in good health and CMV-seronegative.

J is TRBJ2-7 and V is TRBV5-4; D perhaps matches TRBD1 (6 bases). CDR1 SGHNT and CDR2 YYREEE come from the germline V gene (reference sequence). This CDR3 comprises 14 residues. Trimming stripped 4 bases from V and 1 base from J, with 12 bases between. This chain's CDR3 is CASSTGQLSYEQYF. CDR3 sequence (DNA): TGTGCCAGCAGCACCGGACAGCTGTCCTACGAGCAGTACTTC.

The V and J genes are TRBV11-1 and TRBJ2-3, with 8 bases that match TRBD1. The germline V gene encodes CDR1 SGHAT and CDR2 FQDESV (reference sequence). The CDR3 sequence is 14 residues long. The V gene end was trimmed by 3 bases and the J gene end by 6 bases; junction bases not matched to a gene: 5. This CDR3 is CASSLGTGRDTQYF. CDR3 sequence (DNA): TGTGCCAGCAGCTTGGGGACAGGACGGGATACGCAGTATTTT.

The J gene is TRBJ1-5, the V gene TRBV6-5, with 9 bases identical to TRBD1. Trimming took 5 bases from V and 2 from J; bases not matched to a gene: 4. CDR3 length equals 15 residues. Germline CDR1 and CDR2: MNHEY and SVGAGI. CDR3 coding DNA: TGTGCCAGCAGTCCAGACAGGGGGGGCAATCAGCCCCAGCATTTT. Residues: CASSPDRGGNQPQHF.

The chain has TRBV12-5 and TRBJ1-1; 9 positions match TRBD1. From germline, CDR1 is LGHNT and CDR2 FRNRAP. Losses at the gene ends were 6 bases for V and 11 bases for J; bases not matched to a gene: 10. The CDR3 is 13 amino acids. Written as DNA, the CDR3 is TGTGCTAGTGGAACACAGGGGGCGAGGGTCGCTTTCTTT. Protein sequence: CASGTQGARVAFF.

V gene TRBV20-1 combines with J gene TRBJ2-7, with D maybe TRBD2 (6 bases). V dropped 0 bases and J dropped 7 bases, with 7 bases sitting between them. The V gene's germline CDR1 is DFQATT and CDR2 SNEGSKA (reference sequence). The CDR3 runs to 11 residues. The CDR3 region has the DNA TGCAGTGCTAGAGATCGGGGGGAGCAGTACTTC. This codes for CSARDRGEQYF.

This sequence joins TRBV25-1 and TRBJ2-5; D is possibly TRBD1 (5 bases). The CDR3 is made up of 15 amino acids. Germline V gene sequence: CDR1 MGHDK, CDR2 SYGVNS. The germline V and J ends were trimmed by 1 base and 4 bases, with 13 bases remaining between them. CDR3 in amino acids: CASSELGASGETQYF. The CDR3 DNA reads TGTGCCAGCAGTGAATTAGGGGCTAGTGGAGAGACCCAGTACTTC.

The CDR3, as DNA: TGTGCCAGCAGCTTAGGCAGCGTGAACACTGAAGCTTTCTTT. Its protein is CASSLGSVNTEAFF. The chain carries TRBV7-2 and TRBJ1-1; D uncertain. V dropped 1 base and J dropped 0 bases, with 6 bases sitting between them. CDR1 is SGHTA and CDR2 is FQGNSA in the germline V gene. This CDR3 has 14 amino acids.

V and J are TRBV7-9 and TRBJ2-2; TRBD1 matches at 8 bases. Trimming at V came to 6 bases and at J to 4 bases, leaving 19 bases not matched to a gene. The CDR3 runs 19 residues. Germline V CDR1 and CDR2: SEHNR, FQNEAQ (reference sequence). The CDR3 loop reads CASSKVPNSQGGTTGELFF. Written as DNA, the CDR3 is TGTGCCAGCAGTAAAGTTCCGAACTCACAGGGGGGAACCACCGGGGAGCTGTTTTTT.

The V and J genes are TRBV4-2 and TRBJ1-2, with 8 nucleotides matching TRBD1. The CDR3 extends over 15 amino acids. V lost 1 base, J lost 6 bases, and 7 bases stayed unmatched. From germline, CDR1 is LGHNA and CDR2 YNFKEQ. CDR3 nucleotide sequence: TGTGCCAGCAGCCAAGGCGCGACAGGGGAACATGGCTACACCTTC. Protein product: CASSQGATGEHGYTF.

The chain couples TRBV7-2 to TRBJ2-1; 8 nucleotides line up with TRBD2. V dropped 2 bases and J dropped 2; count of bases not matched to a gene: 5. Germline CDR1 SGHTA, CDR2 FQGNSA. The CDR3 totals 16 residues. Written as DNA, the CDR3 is TGTGCCAGCAGCTTAAACGGGGGACTAGCCTACAATGAGCAGTTCTTC. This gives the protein CASSLNGGLAYNEQFF.

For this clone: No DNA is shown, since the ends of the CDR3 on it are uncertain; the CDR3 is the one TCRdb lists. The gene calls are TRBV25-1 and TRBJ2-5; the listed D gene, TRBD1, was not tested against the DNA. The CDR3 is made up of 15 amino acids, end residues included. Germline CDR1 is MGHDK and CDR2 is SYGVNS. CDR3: CASSSSDRGRETQYF.

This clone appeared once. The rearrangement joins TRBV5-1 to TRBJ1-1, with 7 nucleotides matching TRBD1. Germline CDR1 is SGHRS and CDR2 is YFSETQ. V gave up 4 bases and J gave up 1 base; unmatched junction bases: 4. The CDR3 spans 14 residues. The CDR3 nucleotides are TGCGCCAGCAGCCCTTCAGGGGGGAACACTGAAGCTTTCTTT. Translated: CASSPSGGNTEAFF.

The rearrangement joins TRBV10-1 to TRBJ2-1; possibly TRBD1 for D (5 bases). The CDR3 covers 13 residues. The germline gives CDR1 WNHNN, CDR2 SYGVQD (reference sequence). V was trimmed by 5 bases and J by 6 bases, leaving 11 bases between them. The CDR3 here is CASSPDRANEQFF. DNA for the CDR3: TGCGCCAGCAGTCCCGACAGAGCCAATGAGCAGTTCTTC.

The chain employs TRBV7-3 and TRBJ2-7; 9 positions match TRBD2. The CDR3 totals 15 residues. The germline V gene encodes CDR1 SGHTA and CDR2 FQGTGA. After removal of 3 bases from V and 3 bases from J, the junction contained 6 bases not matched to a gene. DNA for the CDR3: TGTGCCAGCAGCTTCGGTGAGCGGGGGGTCTACGAGCAGTACTTC. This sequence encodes CASSFGERGVYEQYF.

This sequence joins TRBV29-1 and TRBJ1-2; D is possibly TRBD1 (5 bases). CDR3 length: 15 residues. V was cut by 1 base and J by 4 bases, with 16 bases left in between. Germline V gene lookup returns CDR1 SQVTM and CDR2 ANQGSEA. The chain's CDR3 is CSVEGSAGLSYGYTF. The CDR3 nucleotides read TGCAGCGTTGAAGGAAGTGCAGGGCTAAGCTATGGCTACACCTTC.

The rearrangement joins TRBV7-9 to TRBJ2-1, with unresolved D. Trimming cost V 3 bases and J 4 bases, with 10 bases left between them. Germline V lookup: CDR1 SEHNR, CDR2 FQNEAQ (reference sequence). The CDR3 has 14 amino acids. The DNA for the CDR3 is TGTGCCAGCAGCTTTGTCCTTTCTTACAATGAGCAGTTCTTC. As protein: CASSFVLSYNEQFF.

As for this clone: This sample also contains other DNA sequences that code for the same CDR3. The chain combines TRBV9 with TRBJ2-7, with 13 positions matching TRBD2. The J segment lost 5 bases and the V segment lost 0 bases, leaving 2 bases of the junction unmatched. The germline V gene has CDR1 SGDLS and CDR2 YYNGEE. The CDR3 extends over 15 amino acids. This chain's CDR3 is CASSVGGLAGDEQYF. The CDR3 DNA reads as TGTGCCAGCAGCGTAGGAGGACTAGCGGGAGACGAGCAGTACTTC.

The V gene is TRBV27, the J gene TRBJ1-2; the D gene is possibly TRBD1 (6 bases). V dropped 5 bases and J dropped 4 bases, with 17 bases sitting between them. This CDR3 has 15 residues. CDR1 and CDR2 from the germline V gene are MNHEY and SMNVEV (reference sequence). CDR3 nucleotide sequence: TGTGCCAGCAGTCAACGGGGGGCCGGGAGCTATGGCTACACCTTC. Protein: CASSQRGAGSYGYTF.

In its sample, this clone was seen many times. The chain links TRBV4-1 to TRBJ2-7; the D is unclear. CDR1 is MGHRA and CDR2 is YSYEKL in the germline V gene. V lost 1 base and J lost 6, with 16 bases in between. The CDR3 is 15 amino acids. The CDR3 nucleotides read TGCGCCAGCAGCCAAGTTCTCCTAACCGTGTCCGAGCAGTACTTC. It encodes CASSQVLLTVSEQYF.

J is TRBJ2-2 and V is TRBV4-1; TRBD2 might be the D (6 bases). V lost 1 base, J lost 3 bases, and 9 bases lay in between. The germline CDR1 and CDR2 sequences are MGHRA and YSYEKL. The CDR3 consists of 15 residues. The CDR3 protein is CASSQGGLHTGELFF. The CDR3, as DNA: TGCGCCAGCAGCCAAGGGGGACTGCACACCGGGGAGCTGTTTTTT.

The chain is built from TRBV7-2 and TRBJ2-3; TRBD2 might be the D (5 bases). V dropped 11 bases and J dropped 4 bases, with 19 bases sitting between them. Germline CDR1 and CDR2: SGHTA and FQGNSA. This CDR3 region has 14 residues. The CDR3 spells CASRPGPGSDTQYF. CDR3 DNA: TGTGCCTCCCGTCCGGGCCCGGGGTCAGATACGCAGTATTTT.

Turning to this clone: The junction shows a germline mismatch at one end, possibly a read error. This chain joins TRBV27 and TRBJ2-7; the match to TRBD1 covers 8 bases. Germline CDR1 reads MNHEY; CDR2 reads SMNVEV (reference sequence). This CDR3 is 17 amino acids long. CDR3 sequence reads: CASGLSPRDRSTVEQYF. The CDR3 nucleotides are TGTGCCAGCGGTTTAAGCCCCCGGGACAGGTCCACAGTAGAGCAGTACTTC.

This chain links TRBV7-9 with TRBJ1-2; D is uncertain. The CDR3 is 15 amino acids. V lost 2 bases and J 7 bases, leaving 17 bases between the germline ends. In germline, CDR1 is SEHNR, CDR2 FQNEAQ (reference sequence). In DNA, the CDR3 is TGTGCCAGCAGCTTAAGGTCGGACGGAGGTGGTGGCTACACCTTC. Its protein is CASSLRSDGGGGYTF.

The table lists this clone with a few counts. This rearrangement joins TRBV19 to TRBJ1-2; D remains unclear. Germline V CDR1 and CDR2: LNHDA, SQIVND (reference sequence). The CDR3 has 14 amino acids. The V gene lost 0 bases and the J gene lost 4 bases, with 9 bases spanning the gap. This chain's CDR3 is CASSIDPQTYGYTF. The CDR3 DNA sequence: TGTGCCAGTAGTATAGATCCACAGACCTATGGCTACACCTTC.

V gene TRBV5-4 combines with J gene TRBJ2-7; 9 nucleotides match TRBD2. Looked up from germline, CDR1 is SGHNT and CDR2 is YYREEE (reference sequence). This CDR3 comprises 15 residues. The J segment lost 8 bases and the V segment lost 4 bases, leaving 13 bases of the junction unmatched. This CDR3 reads CASSLGSGGPRQQYF. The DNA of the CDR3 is TGTGCCAGCAGCCTAGGTAGCGGGGGCCCACGTCAGCAGTACTTC.

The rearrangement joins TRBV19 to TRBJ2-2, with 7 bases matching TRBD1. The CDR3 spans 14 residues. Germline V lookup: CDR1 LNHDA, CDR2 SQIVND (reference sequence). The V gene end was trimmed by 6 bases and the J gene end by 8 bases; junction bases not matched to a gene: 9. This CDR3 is CASRTDRVAGELFF. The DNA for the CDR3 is TGTGCCAGTAGAACCGACAGGGTAGCAGGGGAGCTGTTTTTT.